The source of this T cell receptor beta chain is a study of T cell repertoires in cytomegalovirus infection. Turning to the study itself: Carrying CMV and the relevant HLA type showed in public TCR beta signatures. Study outcomes and limitations: What dominated the ex vivo response were HLA-C-restricted CMV-specific TCR beta clonotypes.

This CDR3 is built from 15 residues. The V end was cut by 0 bases, the J end by 1 base, with 9 bases between. The V gene's germline CDR1 is MNHEY and CDR2 SVGAGI. This clonotype appeared many times. What it recognizes is unknown. TCRdb analysed the reads with MiXCR anew, one entry per CDR3 protein. The sample has approximately 260,000 distinct CDR3 sequences; about a sixth are singletons. The clonotype originates from a human donor in good health (CMV status not recorded). Some clones in this sample may be carry-over from other donors' samples. Sequencing was carried out using CD8+ T cells from PBMCs. This chain uses TRBV6-5 with TRBJ1-1, with unresolved D. The CDR3 DNA reads as TGTGCCAGCAGTTACTCGGGGTCCGGGAACACTGAAGCTTTCTTT. Its translation is CASSYSGSGNTEAFF.